Listed here are 23 T cell receptor beta chains from one sample, sequenced in a study of T-cell reconstitution after alpha-beta-depleted transplantation in children. TCRbeta library construction was performed incorporating unique molecular identifiers. In TCRdb, the PCR reads were re-called with MiXCR into one record per CDR3 protein. Of some 500,000 distinct CDR3 sequences listed, about 16% are singletons. Sequenced material: PBMCs from the stem cell graft donor, taken from the stem cell graft. The receptors come from a human donor who donated a stem cell graft to a child with acute lymphoblastic leukemia.

This clonotype appeared a few times. The chain has TRBV27 and TRBJ2-2; 10 bases are a match to TRBD1. J lost 5 bases, V lost 5 bases, and 8 bases had no gene match. This CDR3 comprises 16 residues. Germline loops: CDR1 MNHEY, CDR2 SMNVEV (reference sequence). Written as DNA, the CDR3 is TGTGCCAGCAGTGCCCGACAGGGGGCAAATACCGGGGAGCTGTTTTTT. Its translation is CASSARQGANTGELFF.

In its sample, this clonotype was seen a few times. The gene calls are TRBV5-1 and TRBJ2-1; perhaps TRBD2 as D (5 bases). Germline V CDR1 and CDR2: SGHRS, YFSETQ. The CDR3 spans 15 residues. The V and J ends lost 1 base and 0 bases respectively, with 8 bases between them. Here the CDR3 DNA reads TGCGCCAGCAGCTTGAGCACTAGCTCCTACAATGAGCAGTTCTTC. It is translated as CASSLSTSSYNEQFF.

The chain carries TRBV5-1 and TRBJ2-5; D unclear. The V gene lost 0 bases and the J gene lost 1 base, with 10 bases spanning the gap. Germline CDR1 reads SGHRS; CDR2 reads YFSETQ. The CDR3 spans 15 residues. The CDR3 DNA follows: TGCGCCAGCAGCTTGGCGGTCCCTCGCCAAGAGACCCAGTACTTC. Its translation is CASSLAVPRQETQYF.

The rearrangement joins TRBV3-1 to TRBJ2-3; D not resolved. CDR1 is LGHDT and CDR2 is YNNKEL in the germline V gene (reference sequence). CDR3 size: 15 residues. Between the trimmed V and J ends, which lost 8 bases and 2 bases, there was a span of 17 bases. The CDR3 DNA follows: TGTGCCAGCTGCCCGCACGGCGTCCTCACAGATACGCAGTATTTT. Its protein product is CASCPHGVLTDTQYF.

This chain uses TRBV5-1 with TRBJ2-6; perhaps TRBD1 as D (6 bases). The CDR3 runs to 17 residues. Trimming left V 4 bases short and J 0 bases short, with 14 bases between. CDR1 is SGHRS, CDR2 YFSETQ, per germline. DNA for the CDR3: TGCGCCAGCAGCGCCACTACAGGGAGCTCTGGGGCCAACGTCCTGACTTTC. Translated, it gives CASSATTGSSGANVLTF.

This chain joins TRBV7-2 and TRBJ1-5; unclear D gene. Germline CDR1 and CDR2: SGHTA and FQGNSA. This CDR3 comprises 16 residues. V lost 5 bases, J lost 0 bases, and 14 bases lay in between. This CDR3 is CASSRAAIHSNQPQHF. The CDR3 DNA reads as TGTGCCAGCAGCCGGGCCGCCATTCATAGCAATCAGCCCCAGCATTTT.

This clonotype was observed once. The rearrangement uses TRBV27 and TRBJ2-6; 10 bases align to TRBD2. There are 17 residues in the CDR3. Trimming at V came to 2 bases and at J to 3 bases, leaving 4 bases not matched to a gene. Germline CDR1 reads MNHEY; CDR2 reads SMNVEV (reference sequence). The CDR3 protein is CASSLSSGRIGANVLTF. The CDR3 bases are TGTGCCAGCAGTTTAAGTAGCGGGAGGATTGGGGCCAACGTCCTGACTTTC. The whole variable domain, remainder taken from reference TRBV27 and TRBJ2-6, is EAQVTQNPRYLITVTGKKLTVTCSQNMNHEYMSWYRQDPGLGLRQIYYSMNVEVTDKGDVPEGYKVSRKEKRNFPLILESPSPNQTSLYFCASSLSSGRIGANVLTFGAGSRLTVL.

The chain carries TRBV20-1 and TRBJ2-5, with a weak D call TRBD2 (6 bases). The CDR3 extends over 13 amino acids. The V gene's germline CDR1 is DFQATT and CDR2 SNEGSKA (reference sequence). V was pared by 0 bases and J by 5 bases, with 10 bases between. The DNA for the CDR3 is TGCAGTGCTAGAGAGGGGGGTAGGGAGACCCAGTACTTC. Protein: CSAREGGRETQYF.

This sequence joins TRBV9 and TRBJ2-3; no definite D call. The CDR3 sequence is 11 residues long. With 4 bases removed from V and 7 bases from J, the gap between germline ends came to 7 bases. Germline values: CDR1 SGDLS, CDR2 YYNGEE. CDR3 nucleotides: TGTGCCAGCAGCCTCGGTAATACGCAGTATTTT. It is translated as CASSLGNTQYF.

The chain links TRBV18 to TRBJ2-1; D ambiguous. The CDR3 is 14 residues long. The germline CDR1 and CDR2 sequences are KGHSH and LQKENI. V lost 3 bases to trimming and J lost 4 bases, with 10 bases between them. The CDR3 nucleotides are TGTGCCAGCTCACCCCTCGACGGGTACAATGAGCAGTTCTTC. Encoded protein: CASSPLDGYNEQFF.

This clonotype was counted between two and nine times. The V and J genes are TRBV7-9 and TRBJ1-5; a possible D gene is TRBD1 (5 bases). CDR1 is SEHNR, CDR2 FQNEAQ, per germline (reference sequence). This CDR3 comprises 13 residues. V lost 3 bases to trimming and J lost 7 bases, with 10 bases between them. CDR3 nucleotide sequence: TGTGCCAGCAGCTTCGAGGGGCAGCAGCCCCAGCATTTT. Translated, it gives CASSFEGQQPQHF.

The gene calls are TRBV20-1 and TRBJ2-7; 7 bases match TRBD2. Germline CDR1 is DFQATT and CDR2 is SNEGSKA (reference sequence). V lost 3 bases and J lost 5; bases outside the gene matches: 10. The CDR3 length is 14 residues. CDR3 DNA: TGCAGTGCTAGTGGAACAGCGGGACTCGACGAGCAGTACTTC. This encodes CSASGTAGLDEQYF.

This clonotype appeared a few times. The chain carries TRBV5-1 and TRBJ2-3; the match to TRBD2 covers 7 bases. Unmatched junction bases numbered 12, after V lost 4 bases and J lost 1 base. CDR3 length: 17 amino acids. Germline loops: CDR1 SGHRS, CDR2 YFSETQ. This chain's CDR3 is CASSPGRAGVGTDTQYF. The CDR3 DNA is TGCGCCAGCAGCCCTGGTAGGGCGGGAGTAGGCACAGATACGCAGTATTTT.

This chain links TRBV7-9 with TRBJ2-7, with D hard to call. The CDR3 runs 14 residues. V was shortened by 5 bases and J by 2 bases, with 13 bases between the two germline ends. Per the germline V gene, CDR1 is SEHNR and CDR2 is FQNEAQ (reference sequence). CDR3 nucleotide sequence: TGTGCCAGCAGCCCAGAGCCTACCCCCTACGAGCAGTACTTC. Residues: CASSPEPTPYEQYF.

This clonotype has more than one count but fewer than ten. The chain is built from TRBV4-1 and TRBJ1-1; D call uncertain. Germline loops: CDR1 MGHRA, CDR2 YSYEKL. Trimming shortened V by 0 bases and J by 5 bases, and 13 bases separated the two germline ends. The length of the CDR3 is 15 residues. In DNA, the CDR3 is TGCGCCAGCAGCCAAGAGGTAGAGGGTCGAACTGAAGCTTTCTTT. It is translated as CASSQEVEGRTEAFF.

The CDR3 nucleotides read TGTGCCAGCAGTCCTTCTAGCGGACATAGCTCCTACGAGCAGTACTTC. This sequence encodes CASSPSSGHSSYEQYF. The rearrangement links TRBV12-3 or TRBV12-4 to TRBJ2-7; 7 bases map to TRBD2. The CDR3 has 16 amino acids. J gave up 0 bases and V 5 bases, and 10 bases lay outside the gene matches.

This clonotype was detected only a few times. This chain joins TRBV10-3 and TRBJ2-4; TRBD2 matches 11 bases. V lost 4 bases and J lost 0; bases outside the gene matches: 5. Germline V gives CDR1 ENHRY, CDR2 SYGVKD. The CDR3 extends over 17 amino acids. The CDR3 nucleotides are TGTGCCATCAGTGCGGAGACTAGCGGGACAGCCAAAAACATTCAGTACTTC. This encodes CAISAETSGTAKNIQYF.

This clonotype was seen a few times. The chain employs TRBV12-3 or TRBV12-4 and TRBJ1-5, with 10 positions matching TRBD1. The CDR3 is made up of 16 amino acids. With 5 bases clipped from V and 7 bases from J, the junction kept 11 bases outside the gene matches. The CDR3 DNA reads as TGTGCCAGCAGTACTACGGACAGGGGGAGAGTGCAGCCCCAGCATTTT. Translation: CASSTTDRGRVQPQHF.

The rearrangement joins TRBV12-3 or TRBV12-4 to TRBJ1-4; 11 bases agree with TRBD1. After removal of 4 bases from V and 2 bases from J, the junction contained 0 bases not matched to a gene. The length of the CDR3 is 15 residues. As DNA, the CDR3 is TGTGCCAGCAGTTGGACAGGGGGCACTAATGAAAAACTGTTTTTT. This sequence encodes CASSWTGGTNEKLFF.

A few counts support this clonotype. The rearrangement joins TRBV9 to TRBJ1-5; D might be TRBD1 (6 bases). Germline V gene data show CDR1 as SGDLS and CDR2 as YYNGEE. The CDR3 spans 15 residues. V was pared by 0 bases and J by 3 bases, with 10 bases between. CDR3 amino acids: CASSVGGADNQPQHF. In DNA, the CDR3 is TGTGCCAGCAGCGTAGGGGGGGCGGACAATCAGCCCCAGCATTTT.

The rearrangement joins TRBV7-9 to TRBJ1-4, with no clear D. V shed 5 bases and J shed 0 bases, with 10 bases lying between them. Per germline, CDR1 SEHNR and CDR2 FQNEAQ (reference sequence). This CDR3 is built from 15 residues. This CDR3 reads CASSLITATNEKLFF. The CDR3 nucleotides read TGTGCCAGCAGCCTTATCACAGCAACTAATGAAAAACTGTTTTTT.

This clonotype was detected a few times. The chain joins TRBV10-3 to TRBJ2-1; D possibly corresponds to TRBD1 (7 bases). This CDR3 comprises 17 residues. The ends were cut back, 3 bases at V and 14 bases at J, with 29 bases in the middle. From germline, CDR1 is ENHRY and CDR2 SYGVKD. CDR3 sequence reads: CAISDSSPGQDYGSKFF. The CDR3 DNA sequence: TGTGCCATCAGTGATTCGTCCCCAGGACAGGACTATGGGAGTAAGTTCTTC.

The table lists this clonotype with a few counts. The J gene is TRBJ2-7, the V gene TRBV5-1, with D uncertain. Trimming shortened V by 2 bases and J by 5 bases, and 14 bases separated the two germline ends. Per the germline V gene, CDR1 is SGHRS and CDR2 is YFSETQ. The CDR3 consists of 14 residues. The CDR3 sequence is CASSFLSRRDEQYF. CDR3 nucleotide sequence: TGCGCCAGCAGCTTTCTCTCCCGACGGGACGAGCAGTACTTC.